The clone carrying this T cell receptor beta chain showed up many times. Its antigen remains unidentified. Molecular barcoded adaptors covering alpha/delta and beta/gamma chains were used on roughly 400 ng RNA. MiXCR, run by TCRdb on the reads, gives a single entry per CDR3 protein. The table lists more than 70,000 distinct CDR3 sequences, roughly 21% of them singletons. This entry belongs to a study of read filtering for tumor transcriptome and immune sequencing. Study-wide context: By R-ISS, stages I, II and III held approximately 8, 16 and 7 patients. Per sample, TCR-region reads ranged about 3.5 to 11 million by IR-seq, roughly 75 to 1,400 by RNA-seq.

The V end was cut by 0 bases, the J end by 3 bases, with 11 bases between. Germline V gene lookup returns CDR1 SGHRS and CDR2 YFSETQ. CDR3 length: 15 amino acids. Findings of the study overall: The CD138-negative fraction was mixed bone marrow immune cells, not pure T cells.

The TCR sequence derives from a donor aged 40 or older with multiple myeloma. The rearrangement links TRBV5-1 to TRBJ2-3; a possible D gene is TRBD2 (5 bases). Material for sequencing was a population of CD138-negative cells sorted from bone marrow. The CDR3, as DNA: TGCGCCAGCAGCTTGGTTGGAGCGGAAACAGATACGCAGTATTTT. Its protein is CASSLVGAETDTQYF.